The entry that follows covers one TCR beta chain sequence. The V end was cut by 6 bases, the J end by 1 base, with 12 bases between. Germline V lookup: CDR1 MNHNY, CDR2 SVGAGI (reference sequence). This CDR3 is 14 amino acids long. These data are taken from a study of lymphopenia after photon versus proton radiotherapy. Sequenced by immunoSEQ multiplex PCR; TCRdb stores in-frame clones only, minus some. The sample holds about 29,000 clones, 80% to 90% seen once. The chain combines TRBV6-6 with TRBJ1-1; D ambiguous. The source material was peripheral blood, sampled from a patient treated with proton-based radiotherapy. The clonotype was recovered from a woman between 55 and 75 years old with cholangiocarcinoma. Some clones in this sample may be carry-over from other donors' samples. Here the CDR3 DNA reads TGTGCCAGCAGGGGGATGTTGGAGAACACTGAAGCTTTCTTT. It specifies CASRGMLENTEAFF.